These 21 T cell receptor beta chains came from one sample sequenced in a study of cytomegalovirus exposure and HLA in healthy donors. The study ran its PCR with 60 Vbeta and 13 Jbeta primers. Profiling relied on immunoSEQ multiplex PCR, and the TCRdb table lists in-frame clones only, not all of them. The profile covers some 85,000 clones, with approximately 77% appearing a single time and around 3.5% taken by the ten largest. Sequenced material: PBMCs. These TCRs come from a man aged 25-45 years in good health and CMV-seronegative.

The chain has TRBV4-3 and TRBJ2-7; weak D call: TRBD1 (6 bases). CDR3 length: 15 amino acids. Germline CDR1 reads LGHNA; CDR2 reads YSLEER. The V gene lost 0 bases and the J gene lost 4 bases, with 13 bases spanning the gap. CDR3 DNA: TGCGCCAGCAGCCAAGATAGGGCAGGGGTTTACGAGCAGTACTTC. Its protein product is CASSQDRAGVYEQYF.

V and J are TRBV19 and TRBJ2-5; 7 nucleotides agree with TRBD2. Germline CDR1 is LNHDA and CDR2 is SQIVND (reference sequence). The CDR3 sequence is 18 residues long. J was trimmed by 5 bases and V by 0 bases; bases with no gene match: 15. CDR3 loop: CASSIEGTNGHLGETQYF. The CDR3 DNA follows: TGTGCCAGTAGTATAGAGGGGACTAACGGGCACTTGGGGGAGACCCAGTACTTC.

This clone was seen a few times. This chain's CDR3 is CASSLLGDRGLETQYF. CDR3 nucleotide sequence: TGTGCCAGCAGTTTATTGGGGGACAGGGGATTAGAGACCCAGTACTTC. The chain is built from TRBV27 and TRBJ2-5, with 10 bases matching TRBD1. J was trimmed by 4 bases and V by 1 base; bases with no gene match: 6. CDR1 is MNHEY, CDR2 SMNVEV, per germline (reference sequence). This CDR3 spans 16 amino acids.

CDR3 coding DNA: TGTGCCTGGAGTGTAGCGGGAGGGTCGAATGAGCAGTTCTTC. Translation gives CAWSVAGGSNEQFF. The J gene is TRBJ2-1, the V gene TRBV30, with TRBD2 matching 10 bases. Germline assignment: CDR1 GTSNPN and CDR2 SVGIG (reference sequence). The trim removed 0 bases at V and 7 bases at J, leaving 3 bases unmatched. CDR3 length: 14 amino acids.

This chain connects TRBV28 to TRBJ2-3, with a tentative D call TRBD1 (5 bases). This CDR3 has 16 residues. Trimming took 4 bases from V and 4 from J, leaving 18 bases between them. CDR1 and CDR2 from the germline V gene are MDHEN and SYDVKM. Here the CDR3 DNA reads TGTGCCAGCAGTTCTACAGGCCGAAGAGGAGCAGATACGCAGTATTTT. Amino acids: CASSSTGRRGADTQYF.

This chain joins TRBV7-2 and TRBJ2-1; 11 bases are shared with TRBD2. From germline, CDR1 is SGHTA and CDR2 FQGNSA. This CDR3 comprises 16 residues. V trimming: 5 bases; J trimming: 3 bases; junction bases outside the gene matches: 6. The DNA of the CDR3 is TGTGCCAGCAGCCCAAGGGGGACTAGCGGCTACAATGAGCAGTTCTTC. Translation gives CASSPRGTSGYNEQFF.

The chain links TRBV4-2 to TRBJ2-5, with 9 bases aligning to TRBD2. Germline CDR1 and CDR2: LGHNA and YNFKEQ. V shed 1 base and J 4 bases; nucleotides not matched to a gene: 13. The CDR3 sequence is 18 residues long. CDR3 region: CASSQAALAGVPPETQYF. In nucleotides, the CDR3 is TGTGCCAGCAGCCAAGCCGCATTAGCGGGGGTCCCGCCAGAGACCCAGTACTTC.

This clone was seen a single time. Different DNA sequences within this sample yield the same CDR3. The CDR3 sequence: CASSIGTVNYGYTF. CDR3 bases: TGTGCCAGTAGTATCGGGACAGTTAACTATGGCTACACCTTC. The V and J genes are TRBV19 and TRBJ1-2; 7 bases fit TRBD1. CDR1 and CDR2 (germline): LNHDA, SQIVND (reference sequence). The CDR3 consists of 14 residues. V lost 3 bases and J lost 1; bases outside the gene matches: 2.

The chain recombines TRBV6-4 with TRBJ1-6; 9 nucleotides line up with TRBD1. Germline CDR1 and CDR2: MRHNA and SNTAGT. The J segment lost 15 bases and the V segment lost 6 bases, leaving 6 bases of the junction unmatched. The CDR3 spans 12 residues. The CDR3 sequence is CASSGTGRILHF. The CDR3, as DNA: TGTGCCAGCAGCGGGACAGGGAGGATCCTCCACTTT.

This clone was counted between two and nine times. The chain has TRBV5-1 and TRBJ2-6, with 9 bases that match TRBD1. Germline V gives CDR1 SGHRS, CDR2 YFSETQ. Trimming removed 4 bases from V and 1 base from J; junction bases left unmatched: 6. This CDR3 contains 17 residues. DNA of the CDR3: TGCGCCAGCAGCGATGGACAGGGGACGTCTGGGGCCAACGTCCTGACTTTC. It translates to CASSDGQGTSGANVLTF.

The rearrangement uses TRBV5-1 and TRBJ1-4; 9 bases match TRBD1. The length of the CDR3 is 15 residues. Germline V gene sequence: CDR1 SGHRS, CDR2 YFSETQ. V gave up 1 base and J gave up 8 bases; unmatched junction bases: 6. The CDR3 loop is CASSLWTGAGEKLFF. The CDR3 DNA reads TGCGCCAGCAGCTTGTGGACAGGGGCGGGCGAAAAACTGTTTTTT.

Here the CDR3 DNA reads TGTGCCAGCTCACTCCGGGAGACCCAGTACTTC. Translating gives CASSLRETQYF. This chain connects TRBV18 to TRBJ2-5; D is undetermined. Germline V gene data show CDR1 as KGHSH and CDR2 as LQKENI. The CDR3 totals 11 residues. V shed 4 bases and J shed 5 bases, with 5 bases lying between them.

V gene TRBV18 combines with J gene TRBJ2-1, with 8 bases fitting TRBD2. Germline V gene lookup returns CDR1 KGHSH and CDR2 LQKENI. Losses at the gene ends were 4 bases for V and 3 bases for J; bases not matched to a gene: 5. CDR3 length equals 15 residues. The CDR3 is CASSQTGGNYNEQFF. The CDR3 DNA reads as TGTGCCAGCTCACAAACGGGGGGGAACTACAATGAGCAGTTCTTC.

J is TRBJ2-5 and V is TRBV11-2; D call uncertain. The germline gives CDR1 SGHAT, CDR2 FQNNGV. The length of the CDR3 is 12 residues. Trimming shortened V by 1 base and J by 3 bases, and 3 bases separated the two germline ends. The chain's CDR3 is CASSLVEETQYF. CDR3 DNA: TGTGCCAGCAGCTTAGTCGAAGAGACCCAGTACTTC.

V usage is TRBV19 and J usage is TRBJ2-1; the match to TRBD2 covers 8 bases. Trimming removed 8 bases from V and 7 bases from J; junction bases left unmatched: 7. The CDR3 totals 13 residues. From germline, CDR1 is LNHDA and CDR2 SQIVND (reference sequence). The CDR3 here is CASLGSGKNEQFF. DNA for the CDR3: TGTGCCAGTCTAGGTAGCGGGAAAAATGAGCAGTTCTTC.

The V gene is TRBV30, the J gene TRBJ1-2; the D gene is possibly TRBD1 (5 bases). Germline CDR1 is GTSNPN and CDR2 is SVGIG (reference sequence). The CDR3 contains 13 residues. V dropped 2 bases and J dropped 4 bases, with 11 bases sitting between them. CDR3 protein: CAWSIGQGYGYTF. CDR3 nucleotides: TGTGCCTGGAGTATCGGGCAGGGCTATGGCTACACCTTC.

This sequence joins TRBV6-4 and TRBJ2-7; 7 nucleotides agree with TRBD1. The V segment lost 6 bases and the J segment 4 bases; nucleotides outside the gene matches: 9. CDR1 and CDR2 (germline): MRHNA, SNTAGT. CDR3 length: 14 amino acids. Here the CDR3 reads CASSLKTGSYEQYF. In DNA, the CDR3 is TGTGCCAGCAGCCTCAAGACAGGGTCTTACGAGCAGTACTTC.

The genes are TRBV5-1 and TRBJ1-4; weak D call: TRBD1 (6 bases). The CDR3 is made up of 13 amino acids. Per germline, CDR1 SGHRS and CDR2 YFSETQ. The V and J ends lost 4 bases and 4 bases respectively, with 8 bases between them. This CDR3 is CASSEQGNEKLFF. CDR3 sequence (DNA): TGCGCCAGCAGCGAACAGGGTAATGAAAAACTGTTTTTT.

The chain is built from TRBV10-2 and TRBJ2-3; perhaps TRBD1 as D (6 bases). The germline V and J ends were trimmed by 10 bases and 3 bases, with 11 bases remaining between them. The CDR3 consists of 12 residues. Germline values: CDR1 WSHSY, CDR2 SAAADI. The CDR3 coding sequence is TGCGCCACCGGACAGTTAACAGATACGCAGTATTTT. Its protein is CATGQLTDTQYF.

This clone was observed once. The chain uses TRBV6-5 and TRBJ2-2; D might be TRBD1 (6 bases). Germline V gene sequence: CDR1 MNHEY, CDR2 SVGAGI. V lost 5 bases, J lost 3 bases, and 13 bases lay in between. This CDR3 contains 15 residues. CDR3 region: CASSISGAYTGELFF. Here the CDR3 DNA reads TGTGCCAGCAGTATATCAGGGGCGTACACCGGGGAGCTGTTTTTT.

The chain couples TRBV11-2 to TRBJ2-5, with 9 nucleotides matching TRBD1. The J call may be incorrect, as the DNA end agrees better with TRBJ2-7. Germline CDR1 is SGHAT and CDR2 is FQNNGV. This CDR3 is built from 15 residues. CDR3 sequence (DNA): TGTGCCAGCAGCCGGGACAGGGAGTGGTCCTACGAGCAGTACTTC. Its translation is CASSRDREWSYEQYF.